A single sample gave rise to the 31 T cell receptor beta chains below, sequenced in a study of beta chain features in type 1 diabetes (dated by TCRdb to the late 2010s). Antigens for these TCRs are unknown. The library was generated by the immunoSEQ multiplex PCR assay. The entire amount of isolated RNA was reverse transcribed using the High Capacity cDNA Reverse Transcription Kit, so the sequenced TCRB transcripts were expressed ones. Drawn from immuneACCESS, this table holds only the in-frame rearrangements with V and J called that TCRdb kept. Clones are partly lost; checked studies trace under half to an unresolved V gene and leave the rest unexplained. The sample table records more than 250,000 clones; just over 20% of these occur just once. Of the sample, about 0.028% falls within the top ten clones. Overall results and qualifications from the work: Type 1 diabetes patients showed a moderate but significant shortening of TCRB CDR3 length in all four CD4+ subsets.

The source material was naive CD4+ T cells from blood. The label giving this sample's cell subset or site can be read as: true naive CD4+ T cells. The receptors shown here come from a woman between 40 and 55 years old with type 1 diabetes.

This clone was counted a few times. The chain couples TRBV7-3 to TRBJ2-3; 7 bases line up with TRBD1. CDR3 size: 13 residues. CDR1 is SGHTA, CDR2 FQGTGA, per germline. The V segment lost 5 bases and the J segment 4 bases; nucleotides outside the gene matches: 3. The CDR3 DNA is TGTGCCAGCAGCACAGGGGAAGCAGATACGCAGTATTTT. Translating it yields CASSTGEADTQYF. The entire variable domain, with the rest obtained from reference TRBV7-3 and TRBJ2-3, is as follows: GAGVSQTPSNKVTEKGKYVELRCDPISGHTALYWYRQSLGQGPEFLIYFQGTGAADDSGLPNDRFFAVRPEGSVSTLKIQRTERGDSAVYLCASSTGEADTQYFGPGTRLTVL.

The chain links TRBV2 to TRBJ1-4, with TRBD1 matching 9 bases. The CDR3 runs 15 residues. The J segment lost 3 bases and the V segment lost 3 bases, leaving 2 bases of the junction unmatched. Germline assignment: CDR1 SNHLY and CDR2 FYNNEI. The CDR3 here is CASSDWTGANEKLFF. The DNA of the CDR3 is TGTGCCAGCAGTGATTGGACAGGGGCTAATGAAAAACTGTTTTTT.

This clone was counted only a few times. A read error may account for a junction end that differs from germline. The gene calls are TRBV18 and TRBJ1-1, with a weak D call TRBD1 (6 bases). The CDR3 has 14 residues. Germline CDR1 is KGHSH and CDR2 is LQKENI. Here the CDR3 reads CASTPGAGNTEAFF. For the CDR3, the DNA is TGTGCCAGCACACCGGGGGCAGGGAACACTGAAGCTTTCTTT.

This clone was counted a few times. The chain has TRBV5-1 and TRBJ2-3; 9 bases agree with TRBD2. CDR3 length: 15 amino acids. Germline lookup yields CDR1 SGHRS and CDR2 YFSETQ. Trimming cost V 2 bases and J 4 bases; bases outside gene matches: 5. This CDR3 is CASSFTAGGPDTQYF. In DNA, the CDR3 is TGCGCCAGCAGCTTTACGGCGGGAGGGCCAGATACGCAGTATTTT.

The CDR3 is CASSFSDWQGVYEQYF. CDR3 sequence (DNA): TGTGCCAGCAGTTTCTCAGACTGGCAAGGGGTCTACGAGCAGTACTTC. The J gene is TRBJ2-7, the V gene TRBV28, with D perhaps TRBD1 (5 bases). V shed 3 bases and J shed 3 bases, with 18 bases lying between them. Germline-derived CDR1 and CDR2 are MDHEN and SYDVKM. There are 16 residues in the CDR3. The full variable domain, its missing parts supplied by reference TRBV28 and TRBJ2-7, is DVKVTQSSRYLVKRTGEKVFLECVQDMDHENMFWYRQDPGLGLRLIYFSYDVKMKEKGDIPEGYSVSREKKERFSLILESASTNQTSMYLCASSFSDWQGVYEQYFGPGTRLTVT.

The chain joins TRBV7-2 to TRBJ1-6; D ambiguous. Deletions cut 3 bases from V and 0 bases from J, with 6 bases between. The CDR3 consists of 15 residues. Germline V gene data show CDR1 as SGHTA and CDR2 as FQGNSA. The CDR3: CASSFTSSYNSPLHF. DNA of the CDR3: TGTGCCAGCAGCTTTACGAGCTCCTATAATTCACCCCTCCACTTT.

In this sample, this clone turned up a few times. The chain employs TRBV5-6 and TRBJ1-2; D may be TRBD1 (5 bases). The CDR3 loop spans 12 amino acids. Trimming removed 4 bases at V and 4 bases at J, with 8 bases between. Germline V lookup: CDR1 SGHDT, CDR2 YYEEEE. CDR3 nucleotides: TGTGCCAGCAGCCGGGGACTCTATGGCTACACCTTC. Translated, it gives CASSRGLYGYTF.

This clone occurred a few times. V gene TRBV28 combines with J gene TRBJ2-7; a possible D gene is TRBD1 (5 bases). The V end lost 5 bases, the J end lost 2 bases, and 10 bases lay between the germline ends. Germline V gene data show CDR1 as MDHEN and CDR2 as SYDVKM. The CDR3 has 13 amino acids. DNA of the CDR3: TGTGCCAGCAGTCTCCCAGGGCCCTACGAGCAGTACTTC. It encodes CASSLPGPYEQYF.

The CDR3 is CASSLTSGLAYEQYF. CDR3 DNA sequence: TGTGCCAGCAGTTTGACTAGCGGGCTCGCCTACGAGCAGTACTTC. V and J are TRBV27 and TRBJ2-7; 10 positions match TRBD2. The CDR3 has 15 residues. Trimming took 3 bases from V and 2 from J; bases not matched to a gene: 4. Germline V CDR1 and CDR2: MNHEY, SMNVEV (reference sequence).

The chain is built from TRBV5-6 and TRBJ2-7; 7 bases match TRBD1. Germline V gene sequence: CDR1 SGHDT, CDR2 YYEEEE. V lost 5 bases and J lost 7; bases outside the gene matches: 9. This CDR3 has 13 residues. The CDR3 DNA follows: TGTGCCAGCAGTCGACAGGGCTTTGGGGAGCAGTACTTC. It translates to CASSRQGFGEQYF.

This clone was counted a few times. The chain combines TRBV30 with TRBJ2-2; 9 bases are shared with TRBD1. J lost 7 bases, V lost 1 base, and 4 bases had no gene match. Germline lookup yields CDR1 GTSNPN and CDR2 SVGIG (reference sequence). This CDR3 comprises 14 residues. CDR3 in DNA: TGTGCCTGGAGTGAGGACAGGGGATTCGGGGAGCTGTTTTTT. This translates into CAWSEDRGFGELFF.

The chain couples TRBV7-2 to TRBJ2-7; 12 nucleotides align to TRBD2. CDR1 SGHTA and CDR2 FQGNSA come from the germline V gene. V lost 5 bases to trimming and J lost 0 bases; unmatched junction nucleotides: 11. CDR3 length equals 18 residues. The CDR3, as DNA: TGTGCCAGCAGCGCCCGGACTAGCGGGGAGGTGGGCTCCTACGAGCAGTACTTC. Translated, it gives CASSARTSGEVGSYEQYF. Using reference TRBV7-2 and TRBJ2-7 for the parts outside the CDR3, the full variable domain is GAGVSQSPSNKVTEKGKDVELRCDPISGHTALYWYRQSLGQGLEFLIYFQGNSAPDKSGLPSDRFSAERTGGSVSTLTIQRTQQEDSAVYLCASSARTSGEVGSYEQYFGPGTRLTVT.

This clone was picked up a small number of times. The chain links TRBV7-2 to TRBJ2-7; maybe TRBD2 (6 bases). Germline V lookup: CDR1 SGHTA, CDR2 FQGNSA. Trimming removed 10 bases from V and 0 bases from J, with 13 bases in between. This CDR3 has 13 amino acids. DNA for the CDR3: TGTGCCACCCAAAGGGACTTCTCCTACGAGCAGTACTTC. Translation: CATQRDFSYEQYF.

The rearrangement uses TRBV14 and TRBJ1-2, with TRBD1 matching over 7 bases. CDR1 is SGHDN and CDR2 is FVKESK in the germline V gene. The junction had 4 bases not matched to a gene; V was cut back by 0 bases and J by 3 bases. The CDR3 is made up of 15 amino acids. In nucleotides, the CDR3 is TGTGCCAGCAGCCAAGAGGGGACAGCCTACTATGGCTACACCTTC. Translating it yields CASSQEGTAYYGYTF.

The chain carries TRBV18 and TRBJ2-7, with D possibly TRBD1 on 5 matching bases. The CDR3 totals 14 residues. V dropped 6 bases and J dropped 2 bases, with 14 bases sitting between them. The V gene's germline CDR1 is KGHSH and CDR2 LQKENI. The CDR3 sequence: CASSPQGTTYEQYF. CDR3 nucleotides: TGTGCCAGCTCCCCTCAGGGAACAACCTACGAGCAGTACTTC.

This clone was seen a few times. This sequence joins TRBV6-5 and TRBJ1-1; no clear D. The CDR3 totals 15 residues. Trimming removed 0 bases at V and 0 bases at J, with 8 bases between. CDR1 MNHEY and CDR2 SVGAGI come from the germline V gene. The CDR3 region has the DNA TGTGCCAGCAGTTACTCGCAACAGCTGAACACTGAAGCTTTCTTT. Amino acids: CASSYSQQLNTEAFF.

This clone has just a few counts. The V and J genes are TRBV7-9 and TRBJ1-5; D is undetermined. The V and J ends lost 2 bases and 3 bases respectively, with 8 bases between them. Germline loops: CDR1 SEHNR, CDR2 FQNEAQ (reference sequence). This CDR3 has 14 residues. CDR3 DNA sequence: TGTGCCAGCAGCTTAATAACAGTCAATCAGCCCCAGCATTTT. It codes for CASSLITVNQPQHF.

The V call is TRBV4-3, the J call TRBJ2-3; 7 nucleotides agree with TRBD2. The CDR3 runs to 14 residues. Unmatched junction bases numbered 1, after V lost 0 bases and J lost 4 bases. CDR1 LGHNA and CDR2 YSLEER come from the germline V gene. The CDR3 spells CASSQDGGADTQYF. CDR3 nucleotides: TGCGCCAGCAGCCAAGATGGGGGGGCAGATACGCAGTATTTT.

The CDR3 is CATGGQGSGTEAFF. For the CDR3, the DNA is TGTGCCACCGGTGGACAGGGATCGGGAACTGAAGCTTTCTTT. This chain uses TRBV10-3 with TRBJ1-1; 8 nucleotides line up with TRBD1. CDR1 is ENHRY, CDR2 SYGVKD, per germline. CDR3 length: 14 residues. V shed 10 bases, J shed 5 bases, and the junction held 12 bases outside the gene matches.

CDR3 coding DNA: TGTGCCGGCGGCGCGACGTACAATGAGCAGTTCTTC. Residues: CAGGATYNEQFF. The chain employs TRBV18 and TRBJ2-1; no definite D call. This CDR3 has 12 amino acids. Trimming removed 11 bases from V and 4 bases from J, with 12 bases in between. Germline lookup yields CDR1 KGHSH and CDR2 LQKENI.

V gene TRBV7-2 combines with J gene TRBJ1-4; TRBD1 might be the D (6 bases). Per the germline V gene, CDR1 is SGHTA and CDR2 is FQGNSA. This CDR3 comprises 14 residues. V was shortened by 3 bases and J by 8 bases, with 13 bases between the two germline ends. The CDR3 DNA sequence: TGTGCCAGCAGCTTTGGGGGGGCTACCGAAAAACTGTTTTTT. Translation: CASSFGGATEKLFF.

This chain joins TRBV9 and TRBJ2-7; perhaps TRBD2 as D (5 bases). This CDR3 contains 15 residues. Trimming removed 0 bases from V and 0 bases from J, with 10 bases in between. Germline CDR1 is SGDLS and CDR2 is YYNGEE. The CDR3 sequence is CASSVATGFSYEQYF. The CDR3, as DNA: TGTGCCAGCAGCGTAGCTACGGGGTTCTCCTACGAGCAGTACTTC.

The sample holds one count of this clone. The V gene is TRBV5-1, the J gene TRBJ2-7; 7 bases line up with TRBD2. The CDR3 contains 14 residues. Losses at the gene ends were 6 bases for V and 3 bases for J; bases not matched to a gene: 9. The germline V gene encodes CDR1 SGHRS and CDR2 YFSETQ. Here the CDR3 DNA reads TGCGCCAGCACCCTTGGTGGCGGGGGCTACGAGCAGTACTTC. Protein: CASTLGGGGYEQYF. The whole variable domain, filled in from reference TRBV5-1 and TRBJ2-7, reads KAGVTQTPRYLIKTRGQQVTLSCSPISGHRSVSWYQQTPGQGLQFLFEYFSETQRNKGNFPGRFSGRQFSNSRSEMNVSTLELGDSALYLCASTLGGGGYEQYFGPGTRLTVT.

The chain couples TRBV19 to TRBJ1-2; a possible D gene is TRBD1 (5 bases). CDR1 and CDR2 (germline): LNHDA, SQIVND (reference sequence). This CDR3 contains 16 residues. V gave up 6 bases and J gave up 8 bases, with 25 bases separating them. The CDR3 spells CASRPPGAGPLKGYTF. The CDR3 nucleotides are TGTGCCAGTAGGCCACCCGGCGCAGGGCCCTTGAAAGGCTACACCTTC.

In this sample, this clone turned up a few times. The gene calls are TRBV12-5 and TRBJ2-3; no reliable D call. CDR1 is LGHNT, CDR2 FRNRAP, per germline. This CDR3 spans 13 amino acids. Between the trimmed V and J ends, which lost 7 bases and 0 bases, there was a span of 8 bases. The CDR3 nucleotides are TGTGCTAGTGCCCCAGTTAGCACAGATACGCAGTATTTT. It specifies CASAPVSTDTQYF.

This clone was found a few times. The CDR3 bases are TGTGCCAGCAGCCCCATGTACCGGTCTGAAGAGACCCAGTACTTC. Translated: CASSPMYRSEETQYF. The chain carries TRBV25-1 and TRBJ2-5; D uncertain. Germline-derived CDR1 and CDR2 are MGHDK and SYGVNS. The V gene lost 6 bases and the J gene lost 3 bases, with 17 bases spanning the gap. The CDR3 runs 15 residues. The variable domain in full, completed from reference TRBV25-1 and TRBJ2-5, reads EADIYQTPRYLVIGTGKKITLECSQTMGHDKMYWYQQDPGMELHLIHYSYGVNSTEKGDLSSESTVSRIRTEHFPLTLESARPSHTSQYLCASSPMYRSEETQYFGPGTRLLVL.

This sequence joins TRBV4-1 and TRBJ2-3, with TRBD2 matching over 8 bases. V lost 4 bases, J lost 6 bases, and 15 bases stayed unmatched. The CDR3 loop spans 17 amino acids. Germline assignment: CDR1 MGHRA and CDR2 YSYEKL. This chain's CDR3 is CASSPYGLAAQGDTQYF. The CDR3 region has the DNA TGCGCCAGCAGCCCCTATGGACTAGCCGCACAAGGGGATACGCAGTATTTT.

This clone turned up a few times. This chain connects TRBV4-1 to TRBJ1-5; 9 bases are a match to TRBD1. This CDR3 region has 17 residues. V dropped 3 bases and J dropped 5; count of bases not matched to a gene: 11. CDR1 is MGHRA and CDR2 is YSYEKL in the germline V gene. CDR3 protein: CASSQSTTGTGYQPQHF. The CDR3 DNA reads TGCGCCAGCAGCCAGTCGACCACCGGGACAGGGTATCAGCCCCAGCATTTT.

The genes are TRBV18 and TRBJ2-1; the D gene is possibly TRBD1 (6 bases). The CDR3 extends over 14 amino acids. CDR1 is KGHSH, CDR2 LQKENI, per germline. Trimming shortened V by 2 bases and J by 4 bases, and 9 bases separated the two germline ends. CDR3 DNA sequence: TGTGCCAGCTCACCAACAGGACAGTACAATGAGCAGTTCTTC. It codes for CASSPTGQYNEQFF.

This clone was observed a few times. This rearrangement joins TRBV7-3 to TRBJ1-1; tentative D call: TRBD1 (5 bases). The germline CDR1 and CDR2 sequences are SGHTA and FQGTGA. V was clipped by 5 bases and J by 2 bases, with 9 bases between them. There are 13 residues in the CDR3. The CDR3 DNA is TGTGCCAGCAGCGACAGACCTAACACTGAAGCTTTCTTT. Protein: CASSDRPNTEAFF.

This clone turned up a few times. J is TRBJ2-7 and V is TRBV4-1; D is ambiguous. From germline, CDR1 is MGHRA and CDR2 YSYEKL. This CDR3 region has 17 residues. The ends were cut back, 1 base at V and 3 bases at J, with 19 bases in the middle. In nucleotides, the CDR3 is TGCGCCAGCAGCCAAGGGCAGCTGGGCCCTTATTACTACGAGCAGTACTTC. This encodes CASSQGQLGPYYYEQYF.